This T cell receptor beta chain emerged from a study of blood T cell repertoires in COVID-19. Study-wide context: Researchers got acute and convalescent COVID-19 samples from the United States, Italy and Spain. Sources were T cells, B-cell-depleted T cells, or PBMCs; the material itself was cDNA or gDNA.

Original analysis: Reference gene primer amplification yielded estimated nucleated cell counts. Method: immunoSEQ multiplex PCR; TCRdb's copy keeps in-frame clones and lacks some. The D gene and trimming were derived from the DNA, and the V and J assignments and clone size from that table. The sample lists a few hundred thousand clones, approximately 83% occurring once. The V gene's germline CDR1 is SNHLY and CDR2 FYNNEI. CDR3 size: 17 residues. V gave up 6 bases and J gave up 0 bases; unmatched junction bases: 9. This receptor was identified in a young man who had recovered from COVID-19. V is TRBV2 and J is TRBJ2-2, with 8 bases lining up with TRBD2. Source material: peripheral blood. CDR3 nucleotide sequence: TGTGCCAGCAGAGAGCGACTAGCGCCAGCGAACACCGGGGAGCTGTTTTTT. Protein sequence: CASRERLAPANTGELFF.